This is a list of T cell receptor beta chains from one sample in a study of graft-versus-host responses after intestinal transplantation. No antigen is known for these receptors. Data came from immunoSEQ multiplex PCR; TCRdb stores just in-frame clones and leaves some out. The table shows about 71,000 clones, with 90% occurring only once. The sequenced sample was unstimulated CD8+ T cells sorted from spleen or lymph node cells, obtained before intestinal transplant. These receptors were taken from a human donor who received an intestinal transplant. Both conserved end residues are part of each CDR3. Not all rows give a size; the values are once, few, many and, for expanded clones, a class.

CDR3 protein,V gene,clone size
CASSQEGFGLAGLNEQFF,TRBV14,once
CASSQGGTGFITEAFF,TRBV4-1,.
CASSSRTGQETQYF,TRBV7-9,.
CASSPDGGTQFF,TRBV13,once
CASSQGPGGQFSYEQYF,TRBV4-1,.
CASSGGQGFYGANVLTF,TRBV4-1,.
CASRADRDRIYGYTF,TRBV19,.
CASSLGGGGEQYF,TRBV7-8,.
CAISGGDTQYF,TRBV27,.
CASRRGDQETQYF,TRBV5-1,.
CASSRPGGGHKGTDTQYF,TRBV4-2,.
CASSQGVDEQYF,TRBV7-9,.
CASSLGLPPYEQYF,TRBV7-9,.
CASSPRQVGSAFF,TRBV27,.
CASSPRENTEAFF,TRBV7-6,.
CASSFLTGGPEGYTF,TRBV5-6,.
CASSLGRGNQETQYF,TRBV13,.
CASSLRKGSNYGYTF,TRBV5-1,.
CASSQGVSGDTQYF,TRBV4-1,.
CASSPQGWETQYF,TRBV6-5,.
CASSQEVRTNEKLFF,TRBV4-1,.
CASSQGAQSNQPQHF,TRBV4-1,.
CASSIGQGNTIYF,TRBV13,.
CASSYGAERTDTQYF,TRBV6-6,few
CASSFRGGDGNQPQHF,TRBV2,.
CASSIGTALIEGYGYTF,TRBV2,.
CASSTPQPGQGIYEQYF,TRBV7-9,.
CASSLYGEMQETQYF,TRBV11-2,.
CASSSQAYEQYF,TRBV5-6,.
CASSWASGGFYEQFF,TRBV6-5,.
CASSQVDRGVGQPQHF,TRBV4-2,.
CASSQEVRLGDTGELFF,TRBV4-1,.
CASSILAGWPYEQYF,TRBV19,.
CASGDTYNSPLHF,TRBV27,.
CASSLGTGTNSPLHF,TRBV5-6,.
CASSLDTAGGYTF,TRBV4-1,.
CASSKEVVYGYTF,TRBV19,.
CSAYFDEQFF,TRBV20-1,.
CASSEPPDRRWEEKLFF,TRBV2,few
CASSFGAGGDYGYTF,TRBV7-9,.
CASSVASGPGNTIYF,TRBV2,.
CASRAGGGAGDNEQFF,TRBV27,once
CASSLDGTQYF,TRBV7-3,.
CASSPDRTNYGYTF,TRBV4-1,.
CASSARTGLGYGYTF,TRBV19,.
CASSQWSGGGTDTQYF,TRBV4-1,.
CSARDAAQYF,TRBV20-1,.
CASGTTGLGGNTIYF,TRBV9,once
CASSQDNGYTF,TRBV4-1,.